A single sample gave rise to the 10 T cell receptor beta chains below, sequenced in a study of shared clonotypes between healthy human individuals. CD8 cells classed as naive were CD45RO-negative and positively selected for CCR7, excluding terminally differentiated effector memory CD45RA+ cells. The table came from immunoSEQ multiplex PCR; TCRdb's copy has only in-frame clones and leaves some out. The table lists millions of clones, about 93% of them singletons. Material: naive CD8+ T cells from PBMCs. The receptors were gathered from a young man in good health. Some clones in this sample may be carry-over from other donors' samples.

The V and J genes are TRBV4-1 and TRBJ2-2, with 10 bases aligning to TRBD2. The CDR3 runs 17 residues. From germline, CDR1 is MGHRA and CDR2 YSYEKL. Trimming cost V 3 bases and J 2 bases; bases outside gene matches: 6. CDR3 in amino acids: CASSHPTSGTNTGELFF. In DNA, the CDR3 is TGCGCCAGCAGCCACCCCACTAGCGGGACTAACACCGGGGAGCTGTTTTTT.

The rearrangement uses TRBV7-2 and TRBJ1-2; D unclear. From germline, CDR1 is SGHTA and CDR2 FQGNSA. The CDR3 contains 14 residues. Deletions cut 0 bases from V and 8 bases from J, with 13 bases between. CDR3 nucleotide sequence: TGTGCCAGCAGCTTAGCTGAGGGTTGGTACGGCTACACCTTC. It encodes CASSLAEGWYGYTF.

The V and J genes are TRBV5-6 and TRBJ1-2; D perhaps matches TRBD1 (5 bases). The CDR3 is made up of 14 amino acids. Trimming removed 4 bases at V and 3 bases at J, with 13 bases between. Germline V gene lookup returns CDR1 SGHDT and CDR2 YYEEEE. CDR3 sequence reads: CASSLPTVYYGYTF. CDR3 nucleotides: TGTGCCAGCAGCCTACCGACAGTGTACTATGGCTACACCTTC.

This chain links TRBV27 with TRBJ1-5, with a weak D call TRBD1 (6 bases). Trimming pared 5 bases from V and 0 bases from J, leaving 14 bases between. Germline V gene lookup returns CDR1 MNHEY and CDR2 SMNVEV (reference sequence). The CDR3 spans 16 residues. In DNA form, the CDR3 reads TGTGCCAGCAGTCCCCAGGACAGTTATAGCAATCAGCCCCAGCATTTT. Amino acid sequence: CASSPQDSYSNQPQHF.

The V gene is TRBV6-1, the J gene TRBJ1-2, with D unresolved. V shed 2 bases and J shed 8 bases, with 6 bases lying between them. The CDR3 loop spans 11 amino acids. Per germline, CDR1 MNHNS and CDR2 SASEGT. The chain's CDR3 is CASSESGGYTF. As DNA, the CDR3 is TGTGCCAGCAGTGAATCGGGGGGCTACACCTTC.

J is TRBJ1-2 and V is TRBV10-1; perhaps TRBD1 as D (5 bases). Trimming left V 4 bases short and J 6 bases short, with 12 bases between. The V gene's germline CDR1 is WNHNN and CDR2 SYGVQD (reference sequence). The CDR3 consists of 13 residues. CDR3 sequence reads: CASSGPAGNGYTF. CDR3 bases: TGCGCCAGCAGTGGGCCGGCAGGGAATGGCTACACCTTC.

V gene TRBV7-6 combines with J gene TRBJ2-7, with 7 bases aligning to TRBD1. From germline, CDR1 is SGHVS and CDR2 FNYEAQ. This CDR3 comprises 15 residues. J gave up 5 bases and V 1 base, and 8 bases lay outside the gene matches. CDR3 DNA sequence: TGTGCCAGCAGCTTAGAGGAGACAGGGTGGAACGAGCAGTACTTC. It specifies CASSLEETGWNEQYF.

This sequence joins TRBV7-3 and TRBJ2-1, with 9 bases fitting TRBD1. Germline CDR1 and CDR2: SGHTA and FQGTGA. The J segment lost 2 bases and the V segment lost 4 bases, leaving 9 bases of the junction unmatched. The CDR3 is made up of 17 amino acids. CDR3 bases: TGTGCCAGCAGCTCACACCCGGGACAGGGCGCCTACAATGAGCAGTTCTTC. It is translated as CASSSHPGQGAYNEQFF.

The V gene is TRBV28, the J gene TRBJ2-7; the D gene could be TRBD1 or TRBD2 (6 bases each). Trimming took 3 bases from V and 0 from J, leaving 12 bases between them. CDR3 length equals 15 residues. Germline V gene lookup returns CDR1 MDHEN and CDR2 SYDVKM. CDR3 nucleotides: TGTGCCAGCAGTTTCGGGGGCGAGAGCTCCTACGAGCAGTACTTC. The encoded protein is CASSFGGESSYEQYF.

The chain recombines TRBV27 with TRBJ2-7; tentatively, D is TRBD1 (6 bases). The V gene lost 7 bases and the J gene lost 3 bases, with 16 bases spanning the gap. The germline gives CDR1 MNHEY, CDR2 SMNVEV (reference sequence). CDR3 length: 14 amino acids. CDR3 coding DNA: TGTGCCAGCAATCCATCGGGGACAATCTACGAGCAGTACTTC. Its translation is CASNPSGTIYEQYF.